Given below is one TCR beta chain in context. Produced via immunoSEQ multiplex PCR; TCRdb's table is partial and in-frame only. The sample yields about 84,000 clones, about 83% seen once. The data stem from a study of ipilimumab plus nivolumab after autologous stem cell transplantation. Turning to the study itself: Patients received a median of roughly 5 ipilimumab and roughly eight nivolumab doses.

In germline, CDR1 is MGHRA, CDR2 YSYEKL. The CDR3 sequence is 17 residues long. Trimming took 5 bases from V and 0 from J; bases not matched to a gene: 7. This TCR came from a male donor with diffuse large B-cell lymphoma. The chain combines TRBV4-1 with TRBJ2-2; 9 bases agree with TRBD1. Sequences were derived from PBMCs, sampled in a trial of ipilimumab plus nivolumab as post-transplant consolidation. The CDR3 loop is CASSWGTGRANTGELFF. DNA of the CDR3: TGCGCCAGCAGCTGGGGGACAGGGAGGGCGAACACCGGGGAGCTGTTTTTT.